These T cell receptor beta chains were read from a single sample in a study of cytomegalovirus exposure and HLA in healthy donors. The data were produced by immunoSEQ multiplex PCR, yet TCRdb's version contains in-frame clones alone and is incomplete. The data contain about 160,000 clones, just under 80% of them singletons. The source material was PBMCs. These receptors originate from a woman in her 50s in good health and CMV-seronegative. Each CDR3 is given with its conserved first and last residue. The D gene is left open where the match is weak. Where a row states a size, it is once, few, many or the class of an expanded clone; other rows omit it.

CDR3 DNA: TGTGCCAGCACCACCCAGAGGAGGCCCTATGGCTACACCTTC; CDR3 protein: CASTTQRRPYGYTF; CDR3 length: 14; J gene: TRBJ1-2; D gene: -; V gene: TRBV28; clone size: -
CDR3 DNA: TGTGCCAGCAGCCTTCGGGGATTTGGCTACACCTTC; CDR3 protein: CASSLRGFGYTF; CDR3 length: 12; J gene: TRBJ1-2; D gene: -; V gene: TRBV27; clone size: -
CDR3 DNA: TGTGCCAGCAGGAAGTTGTCGGCCTACGAGCAGTACTTC; CDR3 protein: CASRKLSAYEQYF; CDR3 length: 13; J gene: TRBJ2-7; D gene: -; V gene: TRBV6-5; clone size: few
CDR3 DNA: TGTGCCAGCAGTGAATGGGGCTCCGGGGAGCTGTTTTTT; CDR3 protein: CASSEWGSGELFF; CDR3 length: 13; J gene: TRBJ2-2; D gene: -; V gene: TRBV2; clone size: few
CDR3 DNA: TGTGCCAGCAGCTTTTCAGGGAACGCTGAAGCTTTCTTT; CDR3 protein: CASSFSGNAEAFF; CDR3 length: 13; J gene: TRBJ1-1; D gene: -; V gene: TRBV11-3; clone size: once
CDR3 DNA: TGTGCCAGCTCAGGGGTGAGGGCCTCCTACGAGCAGTACTTC; CDR3 protein: CASSGVRASYEQYF; CDR3 length: 14; J gene: TRBJ2-7; D gene: -; V gene: TRBV28; clone size: once
CDR3 DNA: TGCGCCAGCAGCCAAGTTCTGGGGGCGTCCGGGGAGCTGTTTTTT; CDR3 protein: CASSQVLGASGELFF; CDR3 length: 15; J gene: TRBJ2-2; D gene: -; V gene: TRBV4-1; clone size: -
CDR3 DNA: TGTGCCAGCTCCCGCGGACTAGCGGGCCTCTACAATGAGCAGTTCTTC; CDR3 protein: CASSRGLAGLYNEQFF; CDR3 length: 16; J gene: TRBJ2-1; D gene: TRBD2; V gene: TRBV18; clone size: once
CDR3 DNA: TGTGCCAGCAGTTACGGCGCTAGCGGGGGTAACGAGCAGTACTTC; CDR3 protein: CASSYGASGGNEQYF; CDR3 length: 15; J gene: TRBJ2-7; D gene: TRBD2; V gene: TRBV6-5; clone size: -
CDR3 DNA: TGCGCCAGCAGCCTGGCGGGTAATCCCGATGAAAAACTGTTTTTT; CDR3 protein: CASSLAGNPDEKLFF; CDR3 length: 15; J gene: TRBJ1-4; D gene: -; V gene: TRBV5-1; clone size: -